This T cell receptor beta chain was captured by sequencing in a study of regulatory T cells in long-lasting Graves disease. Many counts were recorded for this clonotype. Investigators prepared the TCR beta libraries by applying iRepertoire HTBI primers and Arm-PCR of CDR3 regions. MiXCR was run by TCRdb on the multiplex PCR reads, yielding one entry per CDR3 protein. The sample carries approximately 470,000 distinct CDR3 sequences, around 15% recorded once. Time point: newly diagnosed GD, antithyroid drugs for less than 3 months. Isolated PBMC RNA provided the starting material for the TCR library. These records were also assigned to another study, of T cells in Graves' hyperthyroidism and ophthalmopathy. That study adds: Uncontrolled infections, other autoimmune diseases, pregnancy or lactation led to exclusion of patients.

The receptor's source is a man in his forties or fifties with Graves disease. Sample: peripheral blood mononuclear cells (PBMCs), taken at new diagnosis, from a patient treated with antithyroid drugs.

DNA for the CDR3: TGTGCCAGCAGTGTAGCCCGGGACAGGGGGGGTAACGAGCAGTACTTC. Amino acids: CASSVARDRGGNEQYF. V usage is TRBV28 and J usage is TRBJ2-7, with TRBD1 matching over 11 bases. This CDR3 comprises 16 residues. The V gene's germline CDR1 is MDHEN and CDR2 SYDVKM. Trimming took 5 bases from V and 5 from J; bases not matched to a gene: 11.